The 22 T cell receptor beta chains given below trace back to one sample, sequenced in a study of resident and recirculating memory T cells in vitiligo. TCRdb's table, derived via immunoSEQ multiplex PCR, lists solely in-frame clones and lacks some. The sample contains roughly 76,000 clones, about nine tenths of which appear only once. The specimen was blood. The receptors here all came from a male donor with vitiligo.

About this clone itself: This sample includes further DNA sequences coding for the same CDR3. The chain joins TRBV11-2 to TRBJ2-7; 7 bases line up with TRBD1. The V gene end was trimmed by 5 bases and the J gene end by 3 bases; junction bases not matched to a gene: 7. The germline V gene encodes CDR1 SGHAT and CDR2 FQNNGV. The CDR3 has 14 residues. CDR3 region: CASSPDRVSYEQYF. The CDR3 DNA reads TGTGCCAGCAGCCCAGACAGGGTAAGCTACGAGCAGTACTTC.

The genes are TRBV27 and TRBJ2-5, with D perhaps TRBD1 (6 bases). Trimming took 2 bases from V and 0 from J, leaving 10 bases between them. CDR1 is MNHEY and CDR2 is SMNVEV in the germline V gene (reference sequence). The length of the CDR3 is 15 residues. CDR3 amino acids: CASSLGGPYQETQYF. Written as DNA, the CDR3 is TGTGCCAGCAGTTTAGGGGGCCCTTACCAAGAGACCCAGTACTTC.

V usage is TRBV7-2 and J usage is TRBJ1-1; D remains ambiguous. This CDR3 is 15 amino acids long. Germline V gene data show CDR1 as SGHTA and CDR2 as FQGNSA. V was cut by 2 bases and J by 5 bases, with 15 bases left in between. The CDR3 sequence: CASSLWPGVGTEAFF. The CDR3 region has the DNA TGTGCCAGCAGCTTATGGCCCGGAGTTGGAACTGAAGCTTTCTTT.

In this sample, this clone turned up a few times. This chain uses TRBV9 with TRBJ1-6; D is unresolved. Trimming took off 3 bases at V and 11 bases at J, with 15 bases between the two ends. Germline CDR1 and CDR2: SGDLS and YYNGEE. CDR3 length: 14 amino acids. CDR3 DNA sequence: TGTGCCAGCAGCGGTGGACTGGGCGTAGCACCCCTCCACTTT. It codes for CASSGGLGVAPLHF.

The chain links TRBV5-1 to TRBJ2-3; weak D call: TRBD1 (6 bases). CDR1 and CDR2 (germline): SGHRS, YFSETQ. Trimming pared 0 bases from V and 2 bases from J, leaving 10 bases between. The CDR3 consists of 15 residues. Written as DNA, the CDR3 is TGCGCCAGCAGCTTGGCAGGGGCGCACACAGATACGCAGTATTTT. It encodes CASSLAGAHTDTQYF.

The chain joins TRBV4-2 to TRBJ2-7, with TRBD2 matching 8 bases. Germline loops: CDR1 LGHNA, CDR2 YNFKEQ. The CDR3 extends over 17 amino acids. V was pared by 0 bases and J by 1 base, with 8 bases of the junction left unmatched. The CDR3 spells CASSQEEGGGGSYEQYF. CDR3 nucleotides: TGTGCCAGCAGCCAAGAAGAGGGAGGCGGGGGGTCCTACGAGCAGTACTTC.

The J gene is TRBJ2-3, the V gene TRBV7-2; 11 bases are a match to TRBD2. V dropped 2 bases and J dropped 4; count of bases not matched to a gene: 14. CDR1 and CDR2 from the germline V gene are SGHTA and FQGNSA. The CDR3 totals 19 residues. The CDR3 loop is CASSLFPILSGGAADTQYF. The CDR3 nucleotides read TGTGCCAGCAGCTTATTCCCAATACTTAGCGGGGGGGCCGCAGATACGCAGTATTTT.

This clone appeared once. V usage is TRBV2 and J usage is TRBJ2-3, with TRBD2 as a possible D gene (7 bases). CDR3 length: 12 amino acids. Germline V gene sequence: CDR1 SNHLY, CDR2 FYNNEI. The V end lost 11 bases, the J end lost 10 bases, and 19 bases lay between the germline ends. The CDR3 loop is CAGGAGHDAQYF. CDR3 nucleotides: TGTGCCGGGGGGGCGGGACATGACGCGCAGTATTTT.

The chain carries TRBV9 and TRBJ2-3; TRBD2 matches at 8 bases. The germline V gene encodes CDR1 SGDLS and CDR2 YYNGEE. The CDR3 contains 14 residues. V lost 3 bases and J lost 1; bases outside the gene matches: 1. The CDR3 sequence: CASSAGGGTDTQYF. The DNA of the CDR3 is TGTGCCAGCAGCGCGGGGGGGGGCACAGATACGCAGTATTTT.

This chain links TRBV7-6 with TRBJ2-1, with 10 positions matching TRBD2. CDR1 and CDR2 (germline): SGHVS, FNYEAQ. J lost 4 bases, V lost 2 bases, and 5 bases had no gene match. CDR3 length: 16 amino acids. CDR3 amino acids: CASSLLSGGQYNEQFF. CDR3 nucleotide sequence: TGTGCCAGCAGCTTACTTAGCGGGGGGCAATACAATGAGCAGTTCTTC.

The V call is TRBV29-1, the J call TRBJ1-1; D perhaps matches TRBD1 (5 bases). Trimming took 8 bases from V and 3 from J, leaving 16 bases between them. Germline assignment: CDR1 SQVTM and CDR2 ANQGSEA. The CDR3 extends over 13 amino acids. The CDR3 region is CSSTSGEDTEAFF. The CDR3 bases are TGCAGCTCCACATCGGGGGAGGACACTGAAGCTTTCTTT.

The chain recombines TRBV5-1 with TRBJ2-5; 7 nucleotides agree with TRBD1. Germline CDR1 and CDR2: SGHRS and YFSETQ. This CDR3 has 17 amino acids. Germline trimming cut 0 bases from V and 1 base from J; bases unmatched to any gene: 9. DNA for the CDR3: TGCGCCAGCAGCTTGGGGGACAGCCGAACAAGCCAAGAGACCCAGTACTTC. Translated, it gives CASSLGDSRTSQETQYF.

The chain uses TRBV28 and TRBJ2-7, with TRBD2 matching 13 bases. V gave up 6 bases and J gave up 9 bases; unmatched junction bases: 8. Germline-derived CDR1 and CDR2 are MDHEN and SYDVKM. This CDR3 region has 14 residues. The CDR3 protein is CASRPTSGGFGQYF. In nucleotides, the CDR3 is TGTGCCAGCAGGCCGACTAGCGGGGGGTTCGGGCAGTACTTC.

V is TRBV27 and J is TRBJ1-5; possible D gene TRBD1, 5 bases. There are 12 residues in the CDR3. V was cut by 3 bases and J by 9 bases, with 9 bases left in between. CDR1 MNHEY and CDR2 SMNVEV come from the germline V gene (reference sequence). The CDR3 DNA reads TGTGCCAGCAGTTTTGGGGGGGGGCCCCAGCATTTT. This gives the protein CASSFGGGPQHF.

The chain links TRBV11-1 to TRBJ2-1; D may be TRBD1 (6 bases). Trimming removed 2 bases from V and 0 bases from J, with 11 bases in between. The CDR3 spans 16 residues. CDR1 and CDR2 (germline): SGHAT, FQDESV (reference sequence). CDR3 sequence: CASSLLGARSYNEQFF. The DNA of the CDR3 is TGTGCCAGCAGCTTATTGGGGGCCCGCTCCTACAATGAGCAGTTCTTC.

The gene calls are TRBV19 and TRBJ2-1; 8 bases are shared with TRBD2. From germline, CDR1 is LNHDA and CDR2 SQIVND (reference sequence). The V gene end was trimmed by 4 bases and the J gene end by 6 bases; junction bases not matched to a gene: 14. The CDR3 sequence is 17 residues long. The CDR3 DNA is TGTGCCAGTAGTAGCCTATTCAGTCAGCGGGGGCCCAATGAGCAGTTCTTC. This codes for CASSSLFSQRGPNEQFF.

This clone has only a few counts. The V call is TRBV6-5, the J call TRBJ1-1; no firm D call. The CDR3 has 11 residues. Germline values: CDR1 MNHEY, CDR2 SVGAGI. Trimming left V 5 bases short and J 3 bases short, with 4 bases between. The DNA of the CDR3 is TGTGCCAGCAGTCAATACACTGAAGCTTTCTTT. Protein product: CASSQYTEAFF.

This clone came up a few times. The chain carries TRBV7-9 and TRBJ1-1; 7 positions agree with TRBD1. The CDR3 spans 14 residues. CDR1 is SEHNR and CDR2 is FQNEAQ in the germline V gene (reference sequence). V was clipped by 5 bases and J by 4 bases; unmatched bases: 7. For the CDR3, the DNA is TGTGCCAGCAGCCCACAGGGGAGAGGCACTGAAGCTTTCTTT. It codes for CASSPQGRGTEAFF.

The chain carries TRBV4-3 and TRBJ2-1, with a weak D call TRBD1 (6 bases). V was clipped by 0 bases and J by 0 bases, with 15 bases between them. Germline V lookup: CDR1 LGHNA, CDR2 YSLEER. CDR3 size: 18 residues. The DNA of the CDR3 is TGCGCCAGCAGCCAAGAGGGACACCGGACGAGCTCCTACAATGAGCAGTTCTTC. Its translation is CASSQEGHRTSSYNEQFF.

CDR3 sequence: CASSLRLAPTETQYF. The CDR3 nucleotides read TGCGCCAGCAGCCTACGACTAGCCCCGACTGAGACCCAGTACTTC. The rearrangement uses TRBV4-1 and TRBJ2-5; 7 bases match TRBD2. V gave up 4 bases and J gave up 5 bases; unmatched junction bases: 10. The CDR3 consists of 15 residues. Germline V CDR1 and CDR2: MGHRA, YSYEKL.

The chain recombines TRBV7-2 with TRBJ1-5; no reliable D call. The CDR3 contains 16 residues. Looked up from germline, CDR1 is SGHTA and CDR2 is FQGNSA. V was cut by 5 bases and J by 3 bases, with 17 bases left in between. The CDR3 DNA is TGTGCCAGCAGCCCCCATAGCGGCGGAGCCAATCAGCCCCAGCATTTT. Its translation: CASSPHSGGANQPQHF.

This chain joins TRBV5-1 and TRBJ1-2; D is uncertain. Trimming took 4 bases from V and 2 from J, leaving 12 bases between them. The CDR3 runs 14 residues. CDR1 is SGHRS, CDR2 YFSETQ, per germline. CDR3 sequence: CASSAAVRNYGYTF. The CDR3 bases are TGCGCCAGCAGCGCGGCAGTACGAAACTATGGCTACACCTTC.